This T cell receptor (beta chain) was recovered during a study of PD-L1 blockade in urothelial cancer. Study context: Male sex and bladder-origin urothelial cancer were recorded for about 90% of the 29 patients. T cells were recovered from blood samples at a median of approximately 150,000.

Regarding time point: pretreatment peripheral blood. Study-wide results and limits: The study found that durable-benefit patients expanded tumor-associated blood clones more at 3 weeks.

Data came from immunoSEQ multiplex PCR; TCRdb stores just in-frame clones and leaves some out. The table has tens of thousands of clones, around 75% seen once. In regard to this clone: Its specificity is unknown.

The specimen comprised PBMCs, sampled around atezolizumab (anti-PD-L1) treatment. This sequence originates from a man in his 70s with urothelial cancer.

CDR3 loop: CASSLVAVPYEQYF. In DNA, the CDR3 is TGTGCCAGCAGTTTGGTAGCGGTTCCCTACGAGCAGTACTTC. The chain links TRBV28 to TRBJ2-7, with D possibly TRBD2 on 6 matching bases. Germline V CDR1 and CDR2: MDHEN, SYDVKM. The CDR3 runs to 14 residues. Trimming stripped 3 bases from V and 2 bases from J, with 11 bases between.